This T cell receptor (beta chain) was captured in a study of cytomegalovirus exposure and HLA in healthy donors (dated by TCRdb to the late 2010s). Study-wide context: In an earlier analysis of 550 to 750 of the donors, less than 350 Gb of sequence data and 95 million to 130 million unique TCR beta sequences from roughly 180 million T cells were reported. The T cell repertoires of roughly 660 subjects were profiled by immunosequencing and related to cytomegalovirus serostatus. The later analysis used no new phenotypic data to find candidate immune exposures, relying instead on TCR beta sequences and their occurrence across donors. The number of donors typed differed by locus, with roughly 620-640 for A, B, C, DRB1 and DQB1, 522 for DQA1, 606 for DPA1, and some 440 for DPB1. Across about 370 genotyped donors of the cohort, an average of roughly 250,000 unique TCR beta nucleotide sequences per donor were sequenced, and about a sixth of those sequences were non-productive. An early release covering 550 to 650 HLA-typed donors comprised 250 to 350 gigabases of sequencing data and around 80 million unique TCR sequences. The study combined high-throughput TCR immunosequencing, statistical association of individual TCRs with disease status, and machine learning to predict cytomegalovirus infection status. Donor age, sex, ethnicity and CMV serostatus were compiled together with the repertoire data. Of the 300 to 500 genotyped donors, over 80% were placed in the genetic ancestry cluster associated with self-reported Caucasian donors. A later genetic analysis took genome-wide SNP genotypes for about three fifths of the roughly 670 donors and used that subset as a discovery cohort. An earlier analysis of approximately 640 of the donors applied high-throughput TCR beta sequencing to assess whether each TCR beta V gene segment acted as functional or pseudogenic. Besides the first cohort of roughly 700 subjects, a separate validation cohort made up of 95 to 150 different subjects was used. The study was designed to test whether signatures of past pathogen exposure could be identified by cataloging public T cell receptors. Every repertoire in the discovery cohort had been generated on one and the same sequencing platform. In a later analysis, previously published TCR beta repertoires from 666 donors were re-analyzed and high-resolution HLA genotyping was added so that TCR occurrence patterns could be studied. Roughly 5 DR-DQ haplotypes were handled as single units for association and clustering because linkage in the cohort was strong. Both class I and class II loci were covered by HLA typing, at four-digit resolution.

The cohort consisted of fewer than 700 healthy bone marrow donors. At the time of sampling, every cohort member was nominally healthy, though immune exposures that went unrecorded were likely present. The donor was CMV seronegative and was included in the group of several hundred seronegative cohort members. Every donor gave a peripheral blood sample, and the peripheral blood mononuclear cells from that sample were used for TCR beta sequencing. Genomic DNA extraction from the blood cell samples was performed with the Qiagen DNeasy Blood Extraction Kit. Libraries were constructed by the immunoSEQ multiplex PCR assay. The multiplex PCR relied on a mix of 60 forward primers for TCR Vbeta segments and 13 reverse primers for TCR Jbeta segments. The CDR3 region of rearranged TCR beta genes was amplified from genomic DNA by a multiplex PCR assay. The Illumina HiSeq System was used to sequence the amplified TCR beta libraries as 87-base-pair reads. The original pipeline was this. A later analysis counted about 76 million unique TCR beta chains across the 650 to 800 repertoires, and around 12 million of these chains were shared by at least two donors. To remove PCR and sequencing errors, raw reads were error-corrected and collapsed into unique sequences using a nearest-neighbor algorithm that merged closely related sequences. V, D and J gene segments were assigned by aligning CDR3 sequences to IMGT reference sequences. Each retained sequence needed at least a six-nucleotide match to both a V gene segment and a J gene segment. A rearrangement was called productive if the CDR3 had no stop codons and remained in frame with V and J, and every other rearrangement was called non-productive. CDR3 was defined by IMGT convention, running from the second conserved V-encoded cysteine to the conserved J-encoded phenylalanine. The earlier analysis of about 620 of the donors excluded sequences that lacked an unambiguous match to a single V gene segment. An earlier analysis of a few hundred of the donors called V segments functional above 56.7% productive rearrangements and segregating when the between-donor standard deviation exceeded 5%. A statistical classification framework was developed to diagnose cytomegalovirus status using the catalog of TCR beta chain sequences. A later analysis assigned V and J genes by comparing TCR nucleotide sequences with IMGT/GENE-DB human TR gene sequences. A later analysis assigned CDR3 sequences and most-parsimonious VDJ recombination scenarios with the TCRdist pipeline. A later analysis defined each TCR beta chain by its CDR3 amino acid sequence plus V-gene family, and excluded reads lacking a unique V-gene family. A later analysis removed several hundred highly shared, low-generation-probability nucleotide sequences to deal with suspected cross-contamination and a sequencing artifact. In a later analysis, a clonal expansion index was calculated for each public chain from normalized within-repertoire ranks of inferred template counts. In a later analysis, generation probabilities were computed with a VDJ recombination model fitted to out-of-frame rearrangements, and the resulting probabilities were checked against IGoR. In a later analysis, hypergeometric tests were used to score TCR-TCR, TCR-HLA and TCR-CMV co-occurrence, with a repertoire-size bias correction applied to TCR pairs. A later analysis estimated false discovery rates by permuting HLA or CMV assignments 20 times. In a later analysis, co-occurring TCRs were grouped using DBSCAN, and TCRdist sequence similarity was added for clustering within HLA-allele-positive subsets. For co-occurrence clustering, repertoires with fewer than 30,000 or more than 120,000 public chains were excluded, along with a handful of repertoires with anomalous nucleotide sharing. TCRdb carries this immuneACCESS record with in-frame sequences only. Its versions omit some clonotypes, under half of them owing to an unresolved V gene in the studies checked, with the rest unexplained. V and J calls and clone size are copied from that table; D and trimming were computed from the DNA. The sample data list some 270,000 clones, and 75% to 90% of these were observed just once. The top ten clones comprise 0.3% to 0.35% of the sample.

Results the study describes overall, beyond this receptor: Correlated functional status among segregating V segments might be attributable to linkage disequilibrium, but an unknown experimental factor could not be ruled out. A later genetic analysis associated a missense DCLRE1C variant with V-gene and J-gene trimming of TCR beta chains, and an independent cohort replicated the association. The authors suggested that the approach could potentially be generalized to other disease states and immunological phenotypes. In vitro tests confirmed that a few of the cytomegalovirus-associated TCR beta chains recognize cytomegalovirus antigens. A further reported finding was that TCR beta sequences accurately predicted the HLA-A and HLA-B alleles for most subjects in the first cohort. In a later analysis, TCR association rates were found to vary across HLA loci, with the most associated TCRs seen for DRB1 alleles and the fewest for HLA-C alleles. A total of 150 or so TCR beta chains were listed by the study as associated with cytomegalovirus. Because some donors lacked HLA typing at each locus, the association tests relied only on the typed subset. The earlier analysis of 587 of the donors excluded some 15 rarely observed V segments, including chromosome 9 orphons, because counts were too low. Compared with equally common non-associated chains, HLA-associated TCR beta chains in a later analysis were more clonally expanded and had lower generation probabilities. Broadly in line with IMGT annotations, most TCR beta V segments showed up in productive rearrangements about 87% or about 30% of the time in an earlier analysis of 450 to 750 of the donors. A group of highly shared sequence variants was considered likely to be a technical artifact of the sequencing pipeline. For the cohort, immune exposure information was limited to CMV serostatus. Several of the top co-occurrence clusters appeared to be linked to parvovirus B19, influenza, CMV and Epstein-Barr virus, according to a later analysis. The classifier was reported to diagnose cytomegalovirus status with high specificity and sensitivity in both the original cohort and the validation cohort. When HLA alleles, especially DR and DQ, strongly co-occurred, attributing TCR associations to individual alleles was difficult. In a later genetic analysis, fewer N-insertions in productive TCRs were reported among donors in an Asian-associated ancestry cluster than the approximately 710-donor mean. Because the 87-base-pair reads could not distinguish some IMGT-functional V segments, including TRBV6-2 and TRBV6-3, those segments were excluded. In this cohort, only TCR beta chains were sequenced, and detectable features were limited by the absence of alpha or paired-chain data. A later analysis found that most CMV-associated TCR beta chains appeared HLA-restricted, with HLA associations seemingly driven largely by CMV exposure. Most TCR sequences were seen in very few donors, while some public TCRs were found in many individuals. At a false discovery rate of 0.05, a later analysis linked under 20,000 TCR beta sequences to specific HLA alleles. Roughly uniform sequencing depth across donors was assumed in presence/absence analyses, although this assumption may not hold.

Regarding this clone: The target of this receptor is not known. Qualities for individual bases were not recorded, and no much larger clone is one base off.

V lost 3 bases and J lost 5 bases, and the count of bases not matched to a germline gene is 7. The CDR3 covers 14 residues, taking in both the cysteine and the phenylalanine. Kept here is only the CDR3 DNA, which spans 42 bases and is read in frame from base 1. Taken from the germline V gene, the CDR1 and CDR2 loops are SGHRS and YFSETQ. Sequencing was carried out using PBMCs. The TCR was taken from a girl aged 2-10 years in good health and CMV-seronegative. The chain was built from TRBV5-1 and TRBJ1-1; 7 middle bases align to TRBD1. In nucleotides, the sequence is TGCGCCAGCAGCTCGGGACAGTCGGAGACTGAAGCTTTCTTT. Translated, this is CASSSGQSETEAFF.